The next 22 T cell receptor beta chains were all read from a single sample in a study of shared clonotypes between healthy human individuals. Sequencing was performed with immunoSEQ multiplex PCR; in TCRdb, only in-frame clones are kept and a portion is missing. The data contain about 770,000 clones, over 55% of them seen just once; the ten biggest clones take up less than 2%. Input material: memory CD4+ T cells sorted from blood. Subset described: CD45RA-negative fraction. Source of these receptors: a woman aged 25 to 39 in good health.

V and J are TRBV11-2 and TRBJ1-2; 9 bases match TRBD1. The CDR3 extends over 14 amino acids. J lost 4 bases, V lost 4 bases, and 4 bases had no gene match. Germline CDR1 and CDR2: SGHAT and FQNNGV. The CDR3 protein is CASSSGQGSYGYTF. Written as DNA, the CDR3 is TGTGCCAGCAGCTCCGGACAGGGGTCCTATGGCTACACCTTC. Combining the CDR3 with reference TRBV11-2 and TRBJ1-2 gives the whole variable domain EAGVAQSPRYKIIEKRQSVAFWCNPISGHATLYWYQQILGQGPKLLIQFQNNGVVDDSQLPKDRFSAERLKGVDSTLKIQPAKLEDSAVYLCASSSGQGSYGYTFGSGTRLTVV.

The rearrangement joins TRBV6-5 to TRBJ2-1; 7 bases line up with TRBD1. Germline V lookup: CDR1 MNHEY, CDR2 SVGAGI. The CDR3 totals 14 residues. V shed 7 bases, J shed 6 bases, and the junction held 9 bases outside the gene matches. The CDR3 reads CASKKGQTLNEQFF. The CDR3 DNA reads TGTGCCAGCAAGAAGGGACAGACCCTCAATGAGCAGTTCTTC.

The chain carries TRBV5-1 and TRBJ2-3; 8 bases map to TRBD2. There are 15 residues in the CDR3. J lost 1 base, V lost 8 bases, and 9 bases had no gene match. CDR1 is SGHRS, CDR2 YFSETQ, per germline. The CDR3 nucleotides are TGCGCCAGTGAAGATTCGACTAGCGGCACAGATACGCAGTATTTT. This codes for CASEDSTSGTDTQYF.

The chain employs TRBV28 and TRBJ2-3, with 13 bases lining up with TRBD2. In germline, CDR1 is MDHEN, CDR2 SYDVKM. The CDR3 has 19 amino acids. V shed 6 bases and J 8 bases; nucleotides not matched to a gene: 20. CDR3 residues: CASSTSGRASPSGRGTQYF. DNA for the CDR3: TGTGCCAGCAGCACTAGCGGGAGGGCCTCTCCTTCGGGTCGGGGTACGCAGTATTTT.

The chain joins TRBV9 to TRBJ1-3; 7 positions match TRBD1. V gave up 0 bases and J gave up 0 bases; unmatched junction bases: 3. Germline CDR1 reads SGDLS; CDR2 reads YYNGEE. The CDR3 is made up of 16 amino acids. CDR3: CASSVGQGRSGNTIYF. The DNA of the CDR3 is TGTGCCAGCAGCGTAGGACAGGGCCGCTCTGGAAACACCATATATTTT.

About this clone itself: At the DNA level, this CDR3 is encoded by other sequences in the same sample as well. The chain couples TRBV20-1 to TRBJ2-7; 7 positions agree with TRBD1. Germline V lookup: CDR1 DFQATT, CDR2 SNEGSKA (reference sequence). The CDR3 consists of 11 residues. Trimming took 4 bases from V and 4 from J; bases not matched to a gene: 1. CDR3 protein: CSATRGYEQYF. The CDR3 DNA sequence: TGCAGTGCTACCAGGGGGTACGAGCAGTACTTC.

The chain combines TRBV5-6 with TRBJ2-1; a possible D gene is TRBD2 (5 bases). The V end was cut by 4 bases, the J end by 8 bases, with 16 bases between. Germline values: CDR1 SGHDT, CDR2 YYEEEE. The CDR3 has 14 amino acids. CDR3 in DNA: TGTGCCAGCAGCAAGACGGGATCAACCCATGAGCAGTTCTTC. It is translated as CASSKTGSTHEQFF.

The genes are TRBV10-2 and TRBJ1-5, with 11 bases matching TRBD1. CDR3 length: 16 amino acids. Germline V gene sequence: CDR1 WSHSY, CDR2 SAAADI. The V gene end was trimmed by 3 bases and the J gene end by 4 bases; junction bases not matched to a gene: 5. CDR3 residues: CASSDGGTGGNQPQHF. CDR3 nucleotide sequence: TGCGCCAGCAGTGATGGAGGGACAGGGGGGAATCAGCCCCAGCATTTT.

The chain has TRBV29-1 and TRBJ2-2, with a tentative D call TRBD1 (5 bases). The V gene's germline CDR1 is SQVTM and CDR2 ANQGSEA. The CDR3 sequence is 14 residues long. The V end lost 4 bases, the J end lost 1 base, and 10 bases lay between the germline ends. CDR3 in amino acids: CSVAGRENTGELFF. The CDR3 region has the DNA TGCAGCGTTGCTGGCAGGGAGAACACCGGGGAGCTGTTTTTT.

The V and J genes are TRBV19 and TRBJ2-6; D uncertain. Germline V lookup: CDR1 LNHDA, CDR2 SQIVND (reference sequence). The CDR3 length is 15 residues. Trimming removed 4 bases at V and 0 bases at J, with 7 bases between. CDR3 residues: CASSNTGSGANVLTF. The CDR3 DNA sequence: TGTGCCAGTAGTAATACGGGCTCTGGGGCCAACGTCCTGACTTTC.

The CDR3 reads CASSSEGGGPVQETQYF. The CDR3 DNA reads TGTGCCAGCAGTTCCGAAGGGGGTGGACCCGTACAGGAGACCCAGTACTTC. The chain carries TRBV28 and TRBJ2-5; TRBD1 might be the D (6 bases). Germline V gene sequence: CDR1 MDHEN, CDR2 SYDVKM. The CDR3 sequence is 17 residues long. Deletions cut 4 bases from V and 5 bases from J, with 23 bases between.

Regarding this clone: A much larger clone differs by one base, so this may be a read error. The V call is TRBV18, the J call TRBJ2-5, with D uncertain. Trimming took off 5 bases at V and 2 bases at J, with 3 bases between the two ends. The CDR3 is 11 amino acids. Germline V gene data show CDR1 as KGHSH and CDR2 as LQKENI. In DNA, the CDR3 is TGTGCCAGCTCAGAGCAAGAGACCCAGTACTTC. Protein: CASSEQETQYF.

The V gene is TRBV9, the J gene TRBJ2-1; D may be TRBD2 (6 bases). CDR1 is SGDLS, CDR2 YYNGEE, per germline. Trimming took off 0 bases at V and 5 bases at J, with 15 bases between the two ends. The CDR3 sequence is 16 residues long. In DNA form, the CDR3 reads TGTGCCAGCAGCGTAGCTGGGGCGGGGCCGCACAATGAGCAGTTCTTC. Its protein product is CASSVAGAGPHNEQFF.

This clone was seen more than once but under ten times. The rearrangement joins TRBV6-6 to TRBJ1-1; weak D call: TRBD1 (5 bases). Germline V lookup: CDR1 MNHNY, CDR2 SVGAGI (reference sequence). The ends were cut back, 5 bases at V and 6 bases at J, with 13 bases in the middle. This CDR3 spans 13 amino acids. CDR3 residues: CASSMTTAPEAFF. The CDR3 DNA follows: TGTGCCAGCAGTATGACGACAGCGCCTGAAGCTTTCTTT.

The gene calls are TRBV4-2 and TRBJ2-5; 7 bases align to TRBD2. The V and J ends lost 4 bases and 5 bases, in that order; junction bases with no gene match: 7. CDR1 is LGHNA, CDR2 YNFKEQ, per germline. The CDR3 length is 14 residues. The CDR3 nucleotides read TGTGCCAGCAGCCCTCGGACTAGTGGGGAGACCCAGTACTTC. Its protein product is CASSPRTSGETQYF.

Points on this clone: At the DNA level, this CDR3 is encoded by other sequences in the same sample as well. The J gene is TRBJ2-3, the V gene TRBV6-5; D might be TRBD1 (5 bases). The germline gives CDR1 MNHEY, CDR2 SVGAGI. V lost 6 bases and J lost 0, with 7 bases in between. The CDR3 loop spans 13 amino acids. For the CDR3, the DNA is TGTGCCAGCAGAGACAGAAGCACAGATACGCAGTATTTT. Its translation: CASRDRSTDTQYF.

V gene TRBV19 combines with J gene TRBJ2-3; TRBD2 agrees at 11 bases. CDR1 is LNHDA, CDR2 SQIVND, per germline (reference sequence). The V gene end was trimmed by 6 bases and the J gene end by 1 base; junction bases not matched to a gene: 3. The CDR3 has 15 residues. Written as DNA, the CDR3 is TGTGCCAGTAGAGAACTAGCGGGAGGCACAGATACGCAGTATTTT. Translated: CASRELAGGTDTQYF. The full variable domain, in which reference TRBV19 and TRBJ2-3 provide the parts outside the CDR3, is DGGITQSPKYLFRKEGQNVTLSCEQNLNHDAMYWYRQDPGQGLRLIYYSQIVNDFQKGDIAEGYSVSREKKESFPLTVTSAQKNPTAFYLCASRELAGGTDTQYFGPGTRLTVL.

V and J are TRBV6-5 and TRBJ1-2; 10 bases are shared with TRBD1. V shed 6 bases and J 6 bases; nucleotides not matched to a gene: 10. The CDR3 extends over 15 amino acids. Germline-derived CDR1 and CDR2 are MNHEY and SVGAGI. The CDR3 DNA sequence: TGTGCCAGCAGCCGACTCGGACAGGGGGGGAATGGCTACACCTTC. Translation gives CASSRLGQGGNGYTF.

This sequence joins TRBV18 and TRBJ2-3, with D perhaps being TRBD1 or TRBD2 (5 bases each). The V gene lost 2 bases and the J gene lost 3 bases, with 12 bases spanning the gap. The CDR3 length is 15 residues. Germline CDR1 KGHSH, CDR2 LQKENI. The CDR3 bases are TGTGCCAGCTCACCAAGACAGACTAATACAGATACGCAGTATTTT. It specifies CASSPRQTNTDTQYF.

This chain connects TRBV6-5 to TRBJ2-7; the D call may be TRBD1 or TRBD2 (7 bases each). The germline V gene encodes CDR1 MNHEY and CDR2 SVGAGI. This CDR3 comprises 15 residues. Trimming removed 0 bases at V and 5 bases at J, with 14 bases between. CDR3 loop: CASSYSRRGGDEQYF. The CDR3 region has the DNA TGTGCCAGCAGTTACTCGCGCAGGGGGGGTGACGAGCAGTACTTC.

The chain joins TRBV28 to TRBJ2-1; unclear D gene. V lost 8 bases and J lost 0, with 8 bases in between. CDR1 and CDR2 (germline): MDHEN, SYDVKM. CDR3 length: 13 residues. The CDR3 reads CASGKSSYNEQFF. The CDR3 DNA reads TGTGCCAGCGGGAAAAGCTCCTACAATGAGCAGTTCTTC.

This sequence joins TRBV13 and TRBJ2-1, with D unclear. The V gene lost 2 bases and the J gene lost 5 bases, with 7 bases spanning the gap. CDR3 length: 13 amino acids. Germline V gives CDR1 PRHDT, CDR2 FYEKMQ (reference sequence). CDR3 nucleotides: TGTGCCAGCAGCTTATCGGCCAACAATGAGCAGTTCTTC. Translated: CASSLSANNEQFF.